This T cell receptor (beta chain) was obtained from a study of control samples from healthy donors and cancer patients. Clones were sequenced by immunoSEQ multiplex PCR, and TCRdb holds only the in-frame ones, with some missing. The table shows some 89,000 clones, with 85% to 90% occurring only once. Sequenced sample: blood. The clonotype originates from a woman aged 40 to 49 in good health.

CDR3 in DNA: TGTGCCAGCAGCGAACTTGGACTAGCGGGGGGTCTATCCTACGAGCAGTACTTC. Residues: CASSELGLAGGLSYEQYF. The chain recombines TRBV3-1 (or the pseudogene TRBV3-2) with TRBJ2-7, with 14 positions matching TRBD2. Per the germline V gene, CDR1 is LGHDT and CDR2 is YNNKEL (reference sequence). CDR3 size: 18 residues. V trimming: 5 bases; J trimming: 1 base; junction bases outside the gene matches: 10.